One and the same sample provided the 5 T cell receptor beta chains below, sequenced in a study of PD-1 blockade in classical Hodgkin lymphoma. Sequenced by immunoSEQ multiplex PCR; TCRdb stores in-frame clones only, minus some. In the table there are 10,000 to 15,000 clones, approximately 80% of which are singletons. Brentuximab vedotin exposure varied, and every patient relapsed after autologous stem cell transplantation. CD8+ T cells were isolated from thawed PBMCs by magnetic negative selection. The sample here was CD8+ T cells from blood, taken at baseline. The receptors originated from a human donor with classical Hodgkin lymphoma.

This clone was detected only a few times. The chain is built from TRBV28 and TRBJ1-1; D is unclear. Trimming removed 3 bases at V and 0 bases at J, with 11 bases between. The V gene's germline CDR1 is MDHEN and CDR2 SYDVKM. This CDR3 comprises 15 residues. The CDR3 protein is CASSLEPGMNTEAFF. The CDR3, as DNA: TGTGCCAGCAGTTTGGAACCGGGGATGAACACTGAAGCTTTCTTT.

The rearrangement joins TRBV6-5 to TRBJ2-7; D may be TRBD1 (5 bases). The CDR3 spans 13 residues. Germline V gene data show CDR1 as MNHEY and CDR2 as SVGAGI. Trimming stripped 8 bases from V and 4 bases from J, with 15 bases between. The CDR3 is CASGAGAPYEQYF. As DNA, the CDR3 is TGTGCCAGCGGGGCAGGCGCCCCGTACGAGCAGTACTTC.

The chain combines TRBV7-8 with TRBJ2-1, with D perhaps assigned TRBD1 or TRBD2 (5 bases each). The germline V gene has CDR1 SGHVS and CDR2 FQNEAQ. Trimming shortened V by 1 base and J by 0 bases, and 13 bases separated the two germline ends. The CDR3 is made up of 17 amino acids. The CDR3 is CASSLELGPSSYNEQFF. The CDR3 DNA sequence: TGTGCCAGCAGCTTAGAATTGGGACCGAGCTCCTACAATGAGCAGTTCTTC.

This rearrangement joins TRBV15 to TRBJ2-7; D ambiguous. The V end was cut by 0 bases, the J end by 4 bases, with 7 bases between. There are 13 residues in the CDR3. CDR1 is LNHNV, CDR2 YYDKDF, per germline (reference sequence). The CDR3 protein is CATSRDRRYEQYF. CDR3 nucleotides: TGTGCCACCAGCAGAGACCGCCGTTACGAGCAGTACTTC. The variable domain in full, with the rest retrieved from reference TRBV15 and TRBJ2-7, is DAMVIQNPRYQVTQFGKPVTLSCSQTLNHNVMYWYQQKSSQAPKLLFHYYDKDFNNEADTPDNFQSRRPNTSFCFLDIRSPGLGDTAMYLCATSRDRRYEQYFGPGTRLTVT.

V gene TRBV13 combines with J gene TRBJ2-5, with 11 nucleotides matching TRBD2. The CDR3 runs to 17 residues. The V segment lost 5 bases and the J segment 1 base; nucleotides outside the gene matches: 9. Looked up from germline, CDR1 is PRHDT and CDR2 is FYEKMQ (reference sequence). The CDR3 region is CASSPRISGGAQETQYF. The DNA for the CDR3 is TGTGCCAGCAGCCCGCGAATTAGCGGGGGGGCCCAAGAGACCCAGTACTTC.